This entry concerns a single T cell receptor (beta chain). Its antigen is not identified. This CDR3 is 12 amino acids long. Germline CDR1 reads SNHLY; CDR2 reads FYNNEI. Deletions cut 7 bases from V and 8 bases from J, with 14 bases between. The PCR was carried out with 60 Vbeta primers and 13 Jbeta primers. Produced via immunoSEQ multiplex PCR; TCRdb's table is partial and in-frame only. There are some 140,000 clones in the sample, with approximately 1.5% held by the top ten. The record originates from a study of cytomegalovirus exposure and HLA in healthy donors. Study findings and constraints: According to the study, 160 or so TCR beta chains were cytomegalovirus-associated.

V and J are TRBV2 and TRBJ1-2, with a tentative D call TRBD1 (6 bases). This TCR was sampled from a woman in her forties in good health and CMV-seronegative. Sample: PBMCs. The CDR3 nucleotides read TGTGCCAGCAACGAACAGGGTCCGGGCTACACCTTC. Amino acids: CASNEQGPGYTF.